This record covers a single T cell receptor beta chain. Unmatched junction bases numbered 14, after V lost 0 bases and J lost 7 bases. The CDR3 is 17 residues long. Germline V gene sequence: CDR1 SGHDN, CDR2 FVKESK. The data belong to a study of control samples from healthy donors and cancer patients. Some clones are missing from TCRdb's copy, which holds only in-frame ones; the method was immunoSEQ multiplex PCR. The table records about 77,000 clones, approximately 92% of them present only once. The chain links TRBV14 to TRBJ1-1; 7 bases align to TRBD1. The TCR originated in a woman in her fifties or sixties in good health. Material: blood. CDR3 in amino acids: CASSQEGGGQVLFEAFF. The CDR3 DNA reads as TGTGCCAGCAGCCAAGAAGGAGGTGGACAGGTCCTTTTTGAAGCTTTCTTT.